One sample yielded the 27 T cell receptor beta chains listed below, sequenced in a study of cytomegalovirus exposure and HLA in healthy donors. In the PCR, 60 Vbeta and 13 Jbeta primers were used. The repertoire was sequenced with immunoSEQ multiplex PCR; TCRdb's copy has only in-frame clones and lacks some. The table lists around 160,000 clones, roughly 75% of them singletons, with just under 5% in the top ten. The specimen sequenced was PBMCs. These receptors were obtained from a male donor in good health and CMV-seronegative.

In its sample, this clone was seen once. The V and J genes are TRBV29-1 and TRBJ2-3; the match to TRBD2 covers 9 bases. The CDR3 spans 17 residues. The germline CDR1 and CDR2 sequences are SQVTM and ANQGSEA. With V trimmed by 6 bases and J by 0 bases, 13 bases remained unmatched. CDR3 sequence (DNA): TGCAGCGTCCCGGAATGGCTAGCGGGGAGGAGCACAGATACGCAGTATTTT. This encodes CSVPEWLAGRSTDTQYF.

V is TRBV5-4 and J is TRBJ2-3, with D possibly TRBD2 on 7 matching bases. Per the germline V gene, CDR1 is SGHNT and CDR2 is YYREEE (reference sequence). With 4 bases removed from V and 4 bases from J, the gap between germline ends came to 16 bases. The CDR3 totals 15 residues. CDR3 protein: CASSPGGAEADTQYF. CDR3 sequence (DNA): TGTGCCAGCAGCCCGGGGGGCGCCGAGGCAGATACGCAGTATTTT.

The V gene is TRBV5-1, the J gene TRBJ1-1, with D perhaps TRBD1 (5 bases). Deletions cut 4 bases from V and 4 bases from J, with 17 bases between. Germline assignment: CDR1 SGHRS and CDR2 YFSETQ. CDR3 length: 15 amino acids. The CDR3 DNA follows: TGCGCCAGCAGCGTGGGGCAGGGCTGGGGCACTGAAGCTTTCTTT. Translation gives CASSVGQGWGTEAFF.

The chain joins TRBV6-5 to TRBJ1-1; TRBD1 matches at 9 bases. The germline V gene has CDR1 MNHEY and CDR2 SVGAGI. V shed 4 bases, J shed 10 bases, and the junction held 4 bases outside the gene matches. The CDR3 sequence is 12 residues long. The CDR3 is CASSSRQGGAFF. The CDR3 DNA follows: TGTGCCAGCAGTTCCCGACAGGGGGGAGCTTTCTTT.

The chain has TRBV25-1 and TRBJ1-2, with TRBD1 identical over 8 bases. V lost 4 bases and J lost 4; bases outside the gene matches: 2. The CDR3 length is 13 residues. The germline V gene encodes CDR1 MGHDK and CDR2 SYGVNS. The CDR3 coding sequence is TGTGCCAGCAGTGGACAGGGGATCTATGGCTACACCTTC. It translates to CASSGQGIYGYTF.

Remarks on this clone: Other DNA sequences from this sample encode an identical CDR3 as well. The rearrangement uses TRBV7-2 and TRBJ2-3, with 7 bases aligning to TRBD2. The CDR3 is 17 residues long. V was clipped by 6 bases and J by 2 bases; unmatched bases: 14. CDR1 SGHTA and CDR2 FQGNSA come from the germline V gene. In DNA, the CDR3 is TGTGCCAGCAGTCATTCTGGGCTAGCGGTAAACACAGATACGCAGTATTTT. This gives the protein CASSHSGLAVNTDTQYF.

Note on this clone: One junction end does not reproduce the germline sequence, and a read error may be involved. In nucleotides, the CDR3 is TGCTCCAGTAGGAGAGACCTGCAGACCCAGTACTTC. Amino acids: CSSRRDLQTQYF. This chain links TRBV6-6 with TRBJ2-5; D is ambiguous. The CDR3 contains 12 residues. Per germline, CDR1 MNHNY and CDR2 SVGAGI (reference sequence).

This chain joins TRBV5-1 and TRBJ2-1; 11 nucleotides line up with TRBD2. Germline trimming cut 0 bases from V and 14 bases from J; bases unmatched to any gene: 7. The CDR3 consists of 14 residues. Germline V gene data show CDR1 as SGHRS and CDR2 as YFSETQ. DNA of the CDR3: TGCGCCAGCAGCTTGGATGTAGCGGGAGGGAAAAAGTTCTTC. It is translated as CASSLDVAGGKKFF.

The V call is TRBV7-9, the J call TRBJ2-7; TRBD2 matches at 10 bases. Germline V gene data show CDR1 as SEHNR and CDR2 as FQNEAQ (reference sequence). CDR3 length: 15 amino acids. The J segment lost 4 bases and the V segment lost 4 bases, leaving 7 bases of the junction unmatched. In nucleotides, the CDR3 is TGTGCCAGCAGCTCAACTAGCGGGAACCTATACGAGCAGTACTTC. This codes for CASSSTSGNLYEQYF.

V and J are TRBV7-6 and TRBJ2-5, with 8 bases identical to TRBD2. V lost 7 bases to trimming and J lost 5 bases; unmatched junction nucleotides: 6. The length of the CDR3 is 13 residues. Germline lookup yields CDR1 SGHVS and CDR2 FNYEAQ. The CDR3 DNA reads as TGTGCCAGCAACCGGGGGGGCCATGAGACCCAGTACTTC. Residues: CASNRGGHETQYF.

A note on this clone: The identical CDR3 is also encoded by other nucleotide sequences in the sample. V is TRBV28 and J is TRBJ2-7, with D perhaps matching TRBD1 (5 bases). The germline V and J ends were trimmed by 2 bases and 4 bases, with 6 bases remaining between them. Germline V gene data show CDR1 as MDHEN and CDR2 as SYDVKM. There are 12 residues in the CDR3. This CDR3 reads CASSLQGYEQYF. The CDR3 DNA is TGTGCCAGCAGTTTACAGGGTTACGAGCAGTACTTC.

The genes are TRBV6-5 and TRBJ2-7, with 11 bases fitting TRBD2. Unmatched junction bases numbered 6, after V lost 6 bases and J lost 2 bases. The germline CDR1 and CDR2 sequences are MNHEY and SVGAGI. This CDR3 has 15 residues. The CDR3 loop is CASRSLAGGPYEQYF. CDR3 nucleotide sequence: TGTGCCAGCAGAAGTTTAGCGGGAGGGCCCTACGAGCAGTACTTC.

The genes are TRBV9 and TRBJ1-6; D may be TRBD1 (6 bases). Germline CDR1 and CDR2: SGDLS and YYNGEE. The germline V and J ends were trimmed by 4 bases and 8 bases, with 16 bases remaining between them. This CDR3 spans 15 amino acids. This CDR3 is CASSPGVGTYSPLHF. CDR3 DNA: TGTGCCAGCAGCCCTGGGGTAGGGACATATTCACCCCTCCACTTT.

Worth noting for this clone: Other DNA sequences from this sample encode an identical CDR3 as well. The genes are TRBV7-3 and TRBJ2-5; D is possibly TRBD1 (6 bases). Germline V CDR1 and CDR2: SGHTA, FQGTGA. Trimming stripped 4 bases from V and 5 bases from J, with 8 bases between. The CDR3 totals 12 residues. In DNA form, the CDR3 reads TGTGCCAGCAGCTCCACAGGGGAGACCCAGTACTTC. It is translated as CASSSTGETQYF.

The CDR3 loop is CASSGDSGSYEQYF. CDR3 DNA sequence: TGCGCCAGCAGCGGGGACAGCGGTTCCTACGAGCAGTACTTC. The chain uses TRBV5-1 and TRBJ2-7, with 7 bases fitting TRBD1. Germline V lookup: CDR1 SGHRS, CDR2 YFSETQ. This CDR3 comprises 14 residues. J gave up 1 base and V 4 bases, and 5 bases lay outside the gene matches.

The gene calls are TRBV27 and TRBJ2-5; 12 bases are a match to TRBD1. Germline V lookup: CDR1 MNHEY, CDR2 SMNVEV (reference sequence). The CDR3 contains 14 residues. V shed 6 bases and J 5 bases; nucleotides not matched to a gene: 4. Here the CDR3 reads CASRGQGAWETQYF. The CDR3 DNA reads TGTGCCAGCAGGGGACAGGGGGCTTGGGAGACCCAGTACTTC.

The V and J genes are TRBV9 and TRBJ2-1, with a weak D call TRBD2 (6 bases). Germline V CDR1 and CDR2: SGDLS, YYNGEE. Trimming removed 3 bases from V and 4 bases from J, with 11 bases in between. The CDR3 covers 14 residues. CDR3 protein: CASSADRGYNEQFF. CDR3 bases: TGTGCCAGCAGCGCAGACCGGGGGTACAATGAGCAGTTCTTC.

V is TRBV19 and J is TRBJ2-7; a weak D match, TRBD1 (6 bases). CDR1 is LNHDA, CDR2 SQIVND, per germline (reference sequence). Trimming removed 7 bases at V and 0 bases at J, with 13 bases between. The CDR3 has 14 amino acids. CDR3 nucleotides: TGTGCCAGTAATCTACAGGGCCCCTCCTACGAGCAGTACTTC. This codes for CASNLQGPSYEQYF.

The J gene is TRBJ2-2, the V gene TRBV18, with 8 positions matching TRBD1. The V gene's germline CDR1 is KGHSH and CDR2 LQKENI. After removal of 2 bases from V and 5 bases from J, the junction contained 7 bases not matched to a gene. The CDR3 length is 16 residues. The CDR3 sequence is CASSPSTGVGTGELFF. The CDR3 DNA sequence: TGTGCCAGCTCACCATCGACAGGGGTAGGGACCGGGGAGCTGTTTTTT. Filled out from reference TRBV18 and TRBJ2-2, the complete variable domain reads NAGVMQNPRHLVRRRGQEARLRCSPMKGHSHVYWYRQLPEEGLKFMVYLQKENIIDESGMPKERFSAEFPKEGPSILRIQQVVRGDSAAYFCASSPSTGVGTGELFFGEGSRLTVL.

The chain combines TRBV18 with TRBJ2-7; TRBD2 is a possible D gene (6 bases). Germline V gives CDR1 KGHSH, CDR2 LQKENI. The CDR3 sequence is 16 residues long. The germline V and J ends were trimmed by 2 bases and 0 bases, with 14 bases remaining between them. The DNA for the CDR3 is TGTGCCAGCTCACCAACCGGTACTAGCACCTCCTACGAGCAGTACTTC. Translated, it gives CASSPTGTSTSYEQYF. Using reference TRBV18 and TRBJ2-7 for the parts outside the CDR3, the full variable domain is NAGVMQNPRHLVRRRGQEARLRCSPMKGHSHVYWYRQLPEEGLKFMVYLQKENIIDESGMPKERFSAEFPKEGPSILRIQQVVRGDSAAYFCASSPTGTSTSYEQYFGPGTRLTVT.

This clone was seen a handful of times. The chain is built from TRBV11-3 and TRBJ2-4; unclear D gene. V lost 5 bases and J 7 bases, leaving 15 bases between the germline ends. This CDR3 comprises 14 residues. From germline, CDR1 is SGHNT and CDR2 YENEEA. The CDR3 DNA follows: TGTGCCAGCAGCGCCCCCGGGTATGGGAACATTCAGTACTTC. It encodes CASSAPGYGNIQYF.

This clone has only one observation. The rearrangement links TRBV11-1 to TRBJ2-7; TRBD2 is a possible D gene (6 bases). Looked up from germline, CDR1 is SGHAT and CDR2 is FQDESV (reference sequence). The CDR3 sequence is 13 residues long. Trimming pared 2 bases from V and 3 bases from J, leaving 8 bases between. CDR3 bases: TGTGCCAGCAGCTTACCCGGGGGCTACGAGCAGTACTTC. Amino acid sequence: CASSLPGGYEQYF.

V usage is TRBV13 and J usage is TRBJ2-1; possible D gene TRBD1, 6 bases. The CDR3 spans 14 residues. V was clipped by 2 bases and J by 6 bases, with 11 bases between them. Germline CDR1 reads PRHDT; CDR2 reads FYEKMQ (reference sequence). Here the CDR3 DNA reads TGTGCCAGCAGCTTACGGGACATTAGCAATGAGCAGTTCTTC. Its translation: CASSLRDISNEQFF.

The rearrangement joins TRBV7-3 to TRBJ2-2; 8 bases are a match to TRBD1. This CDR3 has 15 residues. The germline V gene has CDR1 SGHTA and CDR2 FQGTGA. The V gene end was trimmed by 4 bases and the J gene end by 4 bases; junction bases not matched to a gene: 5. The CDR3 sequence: CASSSATGGTGELFF. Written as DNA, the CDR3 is TGTGCCAGCAGCTCAGCTACAGGGGGCACCGGGGAGCTGTTTTTT.

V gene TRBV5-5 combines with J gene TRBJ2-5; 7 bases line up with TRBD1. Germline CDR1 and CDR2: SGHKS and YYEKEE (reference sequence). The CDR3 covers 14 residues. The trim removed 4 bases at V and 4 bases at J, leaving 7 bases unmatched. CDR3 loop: CASSTTGYRETQYF. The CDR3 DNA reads TGTGCCAGCAGCACGACAGGGTACAGAGAGACCCAGTACTTC.

CDR3 nucleotides: TGTGCCAGCACTCTTAGCGGGAGGAGCTACGAGCAGTACTTC. Amino acid sequence: CASTLSGRSYEQYF. This chain joins TRBV11-1 and TRBJ2-7, with TRBD2 matching 10 bases. CDR1 is SGHAT and CDR2 is FQDESV in the germline V gene (reference sequence). CDR3 length equals 14 residues. V trimming: 7 bases; J trimming: 3 bases; junction bases outside the gene matches: 6.

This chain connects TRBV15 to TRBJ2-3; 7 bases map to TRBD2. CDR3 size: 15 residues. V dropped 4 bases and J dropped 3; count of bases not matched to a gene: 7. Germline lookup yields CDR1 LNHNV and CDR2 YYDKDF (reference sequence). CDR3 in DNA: TGTGCCACCAGCATATCAGCGGGGAAGACAGATACGCAGTATTTT. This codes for CATSISAGKTDTQYF.